Detailed here is one T cell receptor (beta chain). What it binds is not known. This sample stems from a study of cytomegalovirus exposure and HLA in healthy donors. Trimming took 6 bases from V and 3 from J, leaving 14 bases between them. The CDR3 runs to 15 residues. Germline loops: CDR1 MNHNY, CDR2 SVGAGI (reference sequence). Study results and caveats: A few CMV-associated chains were confirmed in vitro to be specific for CMV antigens.

In the PCR, 60 Vbeta and 13 Jbeta primers were used. Clones were read by immunoSEQ multiplex PCR, and TCRdb kept only the in-frame ones, dropping some. The listing records tens of thousands of clones. J is TRBJ1-4 and V is TRBV6-6, with D perhaps TRBD1 (6 bases). The sequenced sample was PBMCs. This clonotype was sampled from a woman aged 18 to 35 in good health and CMV-seronegative. CDR3 protein: CASRNQRQANEKLFF. The CDR3 DNA reads TGTGCCAGCAGAAACCAACGACAGGCTAATGAAAAACTGTTTTTT.